This is a list of T cell receptor beta chains from one sample in a study of vaccination effects on CD4 cells after COVID-19. These receptors have no identified antigens. The protocol was immunoSEQ multiplex PCR, while the TCRdb copy is restricted to in-frame clones and leaves out a portion. The sample has roughly 46,000 clones, about 74% seen once. The sample in question was CD4+ T cells from PBMCs cultured without peptide, obtained after COVID-19 vaccination. The receptors were sampled from a human donor who had a prior SARS-CoV-2 infection. Each CDR3 is given with its conserved first and last residue. Clone size is stated in some rows and not others, as once, few, many or a class when expanded.

clone_size	v_call	cdr3_aa
few	TRBV7-9	CASSFGTIGIMNTEAFF
.	TRBV23-1	CASSPLTDGGKQYF
.	TRBV5-1	CASSLWAGGSSDEKLFF
.	TRBV5-5	CASSLPTLGTLHF
.	TRBV29-1	CSVSWGDRAQAFF
.	TRBV2	CASSEESGGAKNIQYF
.	TRBV3-1/TRBV3-2	CAGSRDSRPGEAFF
.	TRBV20-1	CSASRGLPPEEQYF
.	TRBV27	CASSAGGAGTQYF
.	TRBV5-4	CASSLDLAGATDTQYF
.	TRBV10-2	CASRTNSNYGYTF
once	TRBV12-5	CASGSPRASGGYSEQFF
once	TRBV6-2/TRBV6-3	CASSWGLSSGDQETQYF
.	TRBV12-3/TRBV12-4	CASLRYSGNTIYF
once	TRBV2	CASRPSGTYEQYF
.	TRBV5-1	CASSLLGRGDTEAFF
.	TRBV5-1	CASSLVVSGSYEQYF
.	TRBV18	CASSPKTSGGSIYEQYF
.	TRBV10-3	CAISVDRENGYTF
.	TRBV7-2	CASSLKTGGWADTQYF
.	TRBV19	CASSPAGGTQHF
.	TRBV3-1/TRBV3-2	CASSQDRGSEKLFF
.	TRBV30	CAWSTGAEQYF
.	TRBV3-1/TRBV3-2	CASSQRGSLNTIYF
.	TRBV7-3	CASSLTGVGGQHGYTF
.	TRBV5-4	CASSLWGQGQETQYF
.	TRBV7-3	CASSLGFKDTQYF
.	TRBV13	CASSLGPRGTAYSNTGELFF
.	TRBV4-1	CASSQDGTNTGELFF
.	TRBV6-6	CASSYSVTGGTYEQYF
.	TRBV10-1	CASRDRGDMKAAEAFF
once	TRBV7-8	CASSAERRQETQYF
.	TRBV28	CASRESYNEQFF
.	TRBV30	CAWLEWGSGNTIYF